In this sample, the clone carrying this T cell receptor (beta chain) turned up a few times. Its antigen is unidentified. This record comes from a study of CD8 T cells in ankylosing spondylitis. Whole-study findings and limits: One TCR beta motif, made up of several highly homologous variants, appeared characteristic of ankylosing spondylitis blood.

Germline V lookup: CDR1 LGHNA, CDR2 YSLEER. This CDR3 contains 18 residues. V lost 4 bases to trimming and J lost 6 bases; unmatched junction nucleotides: 18. TCRdb called the 5' RACE reads again in MiXCR, with one record for every CDR3 protein. The sample records more than 500,000 distinct CDR3 sequences, less than 6% being singletons. V is TRBV4-3 and J is TRBJ2-3, with 8 bases identical to TRBD2. The material sequenced was blood, either unsorted or a sorted T cell fraction (not recorded which). This sequence originates from a male donor with ankylosing spondylitis. The CDR3 region has the DNA TGCGCCAGCAGCCTAAGTTGGGCGAGCGGGGGCCCGCTCGATACGCAGTATTTT. It encodes CASSLSWASGGPLDTQYF.